This TCR beta chain derives from a study of cytomegalovirus exposure and HLA in healthy donors. Study-level results: V- and J-gene trimming of TCR beta was linked (in a later analysis) to a missense DCLRE1C variant.

Details on this clone: Its antigen is currently unknown.

PCR involved 60 Vbeta and 13 Jbeta primers. Data came from immunoSEQ multiplex PCR; TCRdb stores just in-frame clones and leaves some out. This repertoire shows around 91,000 clones, around 60% found once; its top ten account for about 2.3%. With 2 bases removed from V and 6 bases from J, the gap between germline ends came to 9 bases. The CDR3 spans 13 residues. Per germline, CDR1 MRHNA and CDR2 SNTAGT. The sequencing sample was made of PBMCs. The receptor was isolated from a human donor in good health. V is TRBV6-4 and J is TRBJ2-3; the D is unclear. The CDR3 is CASSDEIGDTQYF. The CDR3 DNA sequence: TGTGCCAGCAGTGACGAAATCGGGGATACGCAGTATTTT.